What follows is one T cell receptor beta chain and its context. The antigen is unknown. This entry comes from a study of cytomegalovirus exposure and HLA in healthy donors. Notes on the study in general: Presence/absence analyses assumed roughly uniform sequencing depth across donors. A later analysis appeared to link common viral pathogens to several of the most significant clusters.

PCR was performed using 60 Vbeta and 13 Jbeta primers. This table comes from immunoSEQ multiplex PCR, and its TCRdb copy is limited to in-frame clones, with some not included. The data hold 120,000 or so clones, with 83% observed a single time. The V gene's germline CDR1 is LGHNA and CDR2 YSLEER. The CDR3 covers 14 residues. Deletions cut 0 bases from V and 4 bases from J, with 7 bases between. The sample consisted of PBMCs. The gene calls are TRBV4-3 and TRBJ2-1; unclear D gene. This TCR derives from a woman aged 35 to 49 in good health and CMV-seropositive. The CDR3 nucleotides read TGCGCCAGCAGCCAAGATCGTCTTTACAATGAGCAGTTCTTC. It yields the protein CASSQDRLYNEQFF.